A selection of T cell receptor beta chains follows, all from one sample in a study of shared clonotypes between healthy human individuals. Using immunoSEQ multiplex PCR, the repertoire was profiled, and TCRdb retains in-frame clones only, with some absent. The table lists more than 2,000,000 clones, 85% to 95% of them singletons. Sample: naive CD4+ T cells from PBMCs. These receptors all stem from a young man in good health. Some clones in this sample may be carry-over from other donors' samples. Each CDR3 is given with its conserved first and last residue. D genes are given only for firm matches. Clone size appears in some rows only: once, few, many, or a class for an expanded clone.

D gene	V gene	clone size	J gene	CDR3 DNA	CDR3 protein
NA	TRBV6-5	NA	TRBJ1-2	TGTGCCAGCAGCCCGTATTTTAACTATGGCTACACCTTC	CASSPYFNYGYTF
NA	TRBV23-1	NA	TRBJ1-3	TGCGCCAGCACGACCCCTTTCACCATATATTTT	CASTTPFTIYF
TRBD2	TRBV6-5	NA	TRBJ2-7	TGTGCCAGCAGTTTGGGCGGGAGGGGGACCTACGAGCAGTACTTC	CASSLGGRGTYEQYF
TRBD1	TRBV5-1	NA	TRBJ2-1	TGCGCCAGCAGCTTGCTACAGGGGTTGGGCAATGAGCAGTTCTTC	CASSLLQGLGNEQFF
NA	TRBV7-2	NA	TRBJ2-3	TGTGCCAGCAGCTTGGAGCGGCTCCAGTATTTT	CASSLERLQYF
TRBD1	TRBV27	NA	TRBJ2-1	TGTGCCAGCAACAGGGGGCTTCGAAGTGAGCAGTTCTTC	CASNRGLRSEQFF
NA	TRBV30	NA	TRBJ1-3	TGTGCCTGGAGTGCGGGCTCTGGAAACACCATATATTTT	CAWSAGSGNTIYF
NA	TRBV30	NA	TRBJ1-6	TGTGCCTGGAGTGTAGGAGGGGCGACCGCGGCACCCCTCCACTTT	CAWSVGGATAAPLHF
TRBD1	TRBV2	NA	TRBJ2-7	TGTGCCAGCAGTCGGGACAGCAAAGGGTACGAGCAGTACTTC	CASSRDSKGYEQYF
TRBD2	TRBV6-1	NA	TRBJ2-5	TGTGCCAGCAGTGGAGGACTAGCGGGAGGGGAGACCCAGTACTTC	CASSGGLAGGETQYF
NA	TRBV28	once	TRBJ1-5	TGTGCCAGCAGCAGGACAGTGCCCCAGCATTTT	CASSRTVPQHF
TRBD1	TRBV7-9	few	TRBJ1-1	TGTGCCAGCAGTGGCTTGACAGGGCTGGGCACTGAAGCTTTCTTT	CASSGLTGLGTEAFF
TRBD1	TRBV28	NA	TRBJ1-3	TGTGCCAGCAGTCGGGGACAGGGGGAAAACACCATATATTTT	CASSRGQGENTIYF
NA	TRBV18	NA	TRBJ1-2	TGTGCCAGCTCACCCCCCGGCAGCTATGGCTACACCTTC	CASSPPGSYGYTF
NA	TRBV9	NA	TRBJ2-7	TGTGCCAGCAGCGTACAGGGCAGCTCCTACGAGCAGTACTTC	CASSVQGSSYEQYF
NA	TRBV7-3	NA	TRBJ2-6	TGTGCCAGCAGCTCCGGGCTTTCTAGCTCTGGGGCCAACGTCCTGACTTTC	CASSSGLSSSGANVLTF
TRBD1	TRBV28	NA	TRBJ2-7	TGTGCCAGCAGTTTACTAGCCAGGGGGCGAAACGAGCAGTACTTC	CASSLLARGRNEQYF
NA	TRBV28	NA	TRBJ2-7	TGTGCCAGCAGCCTCCAGGTCGAGCAGTACTTC	CASSLQVEQYF
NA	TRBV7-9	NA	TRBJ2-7	TGTGCCAGCAGCTTGGCCGTTTCCTACGAGCAGTACTTC	CASSLAVSYEQYF
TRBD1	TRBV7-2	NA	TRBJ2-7	TGTGCCAGCAGCCCCGACAGGGTTGACTACGAGCAGTACTTC	CASSPDRVDYEQYF
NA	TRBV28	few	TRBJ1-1	TGTGCCAGCAGTTTACTCTCTTGGGCTGAAGCTTTCTTT	CASSLLSWAEAFF
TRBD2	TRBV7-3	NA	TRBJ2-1	TGTGCCAGCAGCTTAAGGACTAGCAATGAGCAGTTCTTC	CASSLRTSNEQFF
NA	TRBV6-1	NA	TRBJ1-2	TGTGCCAGCAAGCGGGAGCCGGGAAGCGCGTTCGGCTACACCTTC	CASKREPGSAFGYTF
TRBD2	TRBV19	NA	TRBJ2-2	TGTGCCAGTACCCCGGTAGCGGGAGAACGCCGGGAGCTGTTTTTT	CASTPVAGERRELFF
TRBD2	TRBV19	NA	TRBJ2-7	TGTGCCAGTAGTTCTGGACTAGCGGTTTACGAGCAGTACTTC	CASSSGLAVYEQYF
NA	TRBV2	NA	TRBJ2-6	TGTGCCAGCGGGTGGGGCTCTGGGGCCAACGTCCTGACTTTC	CASGWGSGANVLTF
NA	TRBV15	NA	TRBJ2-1	TGTGCCACCAGCAGAGAGAGGGACACGTCTAGCTCCTACAATGAGCAGTTCTTC	CATSRERDTSSSYNEQFF
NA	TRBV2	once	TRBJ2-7	TGTGCCAGCAGTGAAGGACTCGCTAGAGAGCAGTACTTC	CASSEGLAREQYF
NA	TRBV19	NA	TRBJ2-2	TGTGCCAGTAGTATAGGCCAGGCGACCGGGGAGCTGTTTTTT	CASSIGQATGELFF
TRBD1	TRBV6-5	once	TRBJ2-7	TGTGCCAGCCGGGGACAGGGGGCGGCTCAGTACTTC	CASRGQGAAQYF
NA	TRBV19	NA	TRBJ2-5	TGTGCCAGTAGTGTATCGGCTAGGAGGGAGACCCAGTACTTC	CASSVSARRETQYF
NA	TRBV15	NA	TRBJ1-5	TGTGCCACCAGCAGAGATCTTCGGGACACTGTTGTTCATTTT	CATSRDLRDTVVHF
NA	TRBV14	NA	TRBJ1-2	TGTGCCAGCAGCCCACCCCGTCCAACCCGCTACACCTTC	CASSPPRPTRYTF
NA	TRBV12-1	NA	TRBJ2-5	TGTGCCAGCAGCCGAGGGCATCAAAAGGTGACTAGCGCGAGCCCCTTAGAGACCCAGTACTTC	CASSRGHQKVTSASPLETQYF
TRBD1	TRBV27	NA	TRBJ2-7	TGTGCCAGCGGACGGGACAGGGGCTACGAGCAGTACTTC	CASGRDRGYEQYF
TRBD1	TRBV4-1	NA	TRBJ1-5	TGCGCCAGCAGCCCCTCAAACAGCAGGGGGGAGCCCCAGCATTTT	CASSPSNSRGEPQHF
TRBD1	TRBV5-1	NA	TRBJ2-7	TGCGCCAGCAGCAGAAGACTACCGGGACAGGGAGTCGAGCAGTACTTC	CASSRRLPGQGVEQYF
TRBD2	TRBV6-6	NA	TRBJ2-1	TGTGCCAGCAGGCAGCGGGGGGGCTACAATGAGCAGTTCTTC	CASRQRGGYNEQFF
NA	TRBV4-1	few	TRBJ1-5	TGCGCCAGCAGCCAGACGACCACAGGGTGGGTTAGCAATCAGCCCCAGCATTTT	CASSQTTTGWVSNQPQHF
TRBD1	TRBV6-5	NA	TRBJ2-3	TGTGCCATCCGCAGGGGGCGTTGGTCCACAGATACGCAGTATTTT	CAIRRGRWSTDTQYF
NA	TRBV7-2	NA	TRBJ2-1	TGTGCCAGCACCCAACCCGGGGTGAGCTCCTACAATGAGCAGTTCTTC	CASTQPGVSSYNEQFF
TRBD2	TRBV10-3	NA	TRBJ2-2	TGTGCCATCAGCCCCGGGACTAGCGGGAGGCGTACCGGGGAGCTGTTTTTT	CAISPGTSGRRTGELFF
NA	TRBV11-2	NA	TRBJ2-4	TGTGCCAGCAGCCCCGACCCGTGGGAGAGTTACAAAAACATTCAGTACTTC	CASSPDPWESYKNIQYF
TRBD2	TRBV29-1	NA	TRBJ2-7	TGCAGCGTGGGGACTAGCGCCTACGAGCAGTACTTC	CSVGTSAYEQYF
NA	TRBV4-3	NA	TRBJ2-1	TGCGCCAGCAGCCAAGATTCGGCGCCCACCTACAATGAGCAGTTCTTC	CASSQDSAPTYNEQFF
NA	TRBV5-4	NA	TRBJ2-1	TGTGCCAGCAGCTTCGTCCTGGGTGAGCAGTTCTTC	CASSFVLGEQFF
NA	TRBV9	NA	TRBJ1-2	TGTGCCAGCAGCGGACGGAGTTCGGGGTATGGCTACACCTTC	CASSGRSSGYGYTF
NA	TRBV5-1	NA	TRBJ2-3	TGCGCCAGCAGCTTGGCGCTGGATCATTTAGATACGCAGTATTTT	CASSLALDHLDTQYF
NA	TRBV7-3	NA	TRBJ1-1	TGTGCCAGCAGCTCAGGGGTGTACACTGAAGCTTTCTTT	CASSSGVYTEAFF
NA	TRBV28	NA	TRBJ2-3	TGTGCCAGCAGTTTGGGGACAGATACGCAGTATTTT	CASSLGTDTQYF
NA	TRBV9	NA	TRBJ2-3	TGTGCCAGCAGCGAAGATCCAAGCGGATTCACAGATACGCAGTATTTT	CASSEDPSGFTDTQYF
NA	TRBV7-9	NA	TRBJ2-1	TGTGCCAGCAGCCGCGTAGGAGTCAATGAGCAGTTCTTC	CASSRVGVNEQFF
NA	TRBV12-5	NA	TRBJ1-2	TGTGCTAGTGGTTTGGTACAAGAGGCACTGTCCCACTTCTATGGCTACACCTTC	CASGLVQEALSHFYGYTF
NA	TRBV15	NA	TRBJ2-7	TGTGCCACCAGCAGAGATAGGGCAGGGGTCTCCTACGAGCAGTACTTC	CATSRDRAGVSYEQYF